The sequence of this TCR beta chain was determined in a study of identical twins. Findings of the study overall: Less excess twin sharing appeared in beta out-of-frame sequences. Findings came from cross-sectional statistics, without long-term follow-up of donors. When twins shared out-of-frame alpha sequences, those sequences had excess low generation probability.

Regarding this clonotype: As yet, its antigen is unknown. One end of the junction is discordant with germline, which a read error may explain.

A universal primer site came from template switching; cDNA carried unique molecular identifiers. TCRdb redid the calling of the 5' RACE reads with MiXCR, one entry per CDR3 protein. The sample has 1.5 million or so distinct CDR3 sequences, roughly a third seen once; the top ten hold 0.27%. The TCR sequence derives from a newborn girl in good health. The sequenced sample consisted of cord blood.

Here the CDR3 DNA reads TGTGCCTGCAGCTTAGTTAGCGTCAGGTACAATGAGCAGTTCTTC. Translation gives CACSLVSVRYNEQFF. The chain uses TRBV7-9 and TRBJ2-1; maybe TRBD2 (5 bases). The CDR3 is made up of 15 amino acids. CDR1 and CDR2 (germline): SEHNR, FQNEAQ (reference sequence).